This T cell receptor (beta chain) was captured in a study of CD8+CD57+ T cells in acquired aplastic anemia. For the study at large: On average, sorted CD4+ and CD8+ cells gave around 3 ug of DNA. Findings and caveats of the study: Around 29 shared CD8+ CDR3s appeared highly expressed within patients' immunodominant clones.

Genomic DNA acted as the template from which TCR beta VDJ combination and CDR3 sequence profiling were carried out. TCRdb analysed the reads with MiXCR anew, one entry per CDR3 protein. The table includes approximately 200,000 distinct CDR3 sequences, over 55% detected once. This clonotype was counted only a few times. Its antigen remains unknown. V lost 11 bases and J lost 8, with 21 bases in between. CDR1 and CDR2 (germline): SNHLY, FYNNEI. This CDR3 is built from 13 residues. Sequenced input: sorted CD4+, CD8+, or CD8+CD57+ T cells (not recorded which) from PBMCs. The rearrangement uses TRBV2 and TRBJ1-2; unclear D gene. The clonotype comes from a human donor in good health. The CDR3 loop reads CASPGRKTAGYTF. The CDR3 DNA is TGTGCCTCCCCGGGTCGGAAGACCGCCGGCTACACCTTC.